The 8 T cell receptor beta chains below all came from one sample that was sequenced in a study of cytomegalovirus exposure and HLA in healthy donors. This PCR relied on a set of 60 Vbeta primers and 13 Jbeta primers. The assay was immunoSEQ multiplex PCR, and TCRdb's table has in-frame clones only and misses some. The sample holds 150,000 or so clones, approximately 80% seen once. What was sequenced was PBMCs. These TCRs come from a man in his fifties or sixties in good health and CMV-seronegative.

The chain joins TRBV10-1 to TRBJ1-5; D not certain. The CDR3 is 13 amino acids. Trimming pared 3 bases from V and 5 bases from J, leaving 8 bases between. In germline, CDR1 is WNHNN, CDR2 SYGVQD (reference sequence). The CDR3 DNA sequence: TGCGCCAGCAGTGAATTCGGGGATCAGCCCCAGCATTTT. Its protein product is CASSEFGDQPQHF.

The genes are TRBV2 and TRBJ1-3; D remains unclear. V shed 2 bases and J shed 5 bases, with 10 bases lying between them. CDR1 is SNHLY and CDR2 is FYNNEI in the germline V gene. The CDR3 is made up of 14 amino acids. CDR3 in amino acids: CASSETQTRNTIYF. The CDR3 nucleotides are TGTGCCAGCAGTGAAACCCAGACAAGAAACACCATATATTTT. Full variable domain (remainder filled in from reference TRBV2 and TRBJ1-3): EPEVTQTPSHQVTQMGQEVILRCVPISNHLYFYWYRQILGQKVEFLVSFYNNEISEKSEIFDDQFSVERPDGSNFTLKIRSTKLEDSAMYFCASSETQTRNTIYFGEGSWLTVV.

This CDR3 is CASSLGGGSNTGELFF. CDR3 sequence (DNA): TGTGCCAGCAGTTTAGGTGGAGGGTCGAACACCGGGGAGCTGTTTTTT. This sequence joins TRBV28 and TRBJ2-2, with a tentative D call TRBD2 (6 bases). This CDR3 has 16 amino acids. The V gene lost 2 bases and the J gene lost 0 bases, with 10 bases spanning the gap. The germline V gene encodes CDR1 MDHEN and CDR2 SYDVKM. The entire variable domain, with the rest obtained from reference TRBV28 and TRBJ2-2, is as follows: DVKVTQSSRYLVKRTGEKVFLECVQDMDHENMFWYRQDPGLGLRLIYFSYDVKMKEKGDIPEGYSVSREKKERFSLILESASTNQTSMYLCASSLGGGSNTGELFFGEGSRLTVL.

About this clone itself: A far more abundant clone sits one base away, making this likely a read error. In the same sample, other DNA sequences code for this CDR3. The rearrangement joins TRBV7-9 to TRBJ2-7; 9 bases map to TRBD1. The CDR3 is made up of 13 amino acids. Per germline, CDR1 SEHNR and CDR2 FQNEAQ (reference sequence). The CDR3 loop is CASSLTGGNEQYF. The CDR3 nucleotides read TGTGCGAGCAGCTTGACAGGGGGTAACGAGCAGTACTTC.

This chain connects TRBV27 to TRBJ1-1; 10 positions agree with TRBD1. Trimming removed 3 bases from V and 1 base from J; junction bases left unmatched: 2. CDR1 and CDR2 from the germline V gene are MNHEY and SMNVEV (reference sequence). The CDR3 is 15 amino acids. CDR3 sequence reads: CASSFRTGGNTEAFF. CDR3 nucleotide sequence: TGTGCCAGCAGTTTCCGGACAGGGGGGAACACTGAAGCTTTCTTT.

This chain uses TRBV5-1 with TRBJ2-3, with 11 bases identical to TRBD2. The germline V gene has CDR1 SGHRS and CDR2 YFSETQ. The V segment lost 4 bases and the J segment 3 bases; nucleotides outside the gene matches: 10. The CDR3 is made up of 17 amino acids. Written as DNA, the CDR3 is TGCGCCAGCAGCCCCGCGGTAGCGGGAGGGAGGACAGATACGCAGTATTTT. Encoded protein: CASSPAVAGGRTDTQYF.

V and J are TRBV28 and TRBJ1-5; 12 nucleotides agree with TRBD1. Germline CDR1 MDHEN, CDR2 SYDVKM. The CDR3 is 17 amino acids. Trimming cost V 6 bases and J 2 bases; bases outside gene matches: 8. The CDR3 DNA sequence: TGTGCCAGCAGGGTGGGACAGGGGGCTTTGGGCAATCAGCCCCAGCATTTT. Encoded protein: CASRVGQGALGNQPQHF.

This clone has only a few counts. This chain connects TRBV2 to TRBJ2-1; 8 bases fit TRBD2. Germline lookup yields CDR1 SNHLY and CDR2 FYNNEI. V dropped 5 bases and J dropped 5; count of bases not matched to a gene: 8. The CDR3 has 15 residues. In DNA, the CDR3 is TGTGCCAGCAGTTCTCGGGGGGGCGGCGACAATGAGCAGTTCTTC. Protein sequence: CASSSRGGGDNEQFF.